This is a list of T cell receptor beta chains from one sample in a study of blood T cell repertoires in COVID-19. The method was immunoSEQ multiplex PCR; TCRdb's version includes in-frame clones alone and lacks a portion of them. There are more than 300,000 clones in the sample; 70% to 90% occur only once, and 4.5% to 7% lies in the top ten. The sample was PBMCs or T cells enriched from blood (not recorded which). These receptors were taken from a woman in her twenties or thirties who had recovered from COVID-19. Each CDR3 is given with its conserved first and last residue.

j_call | v_call | cdr3_aa
TRBJ2-7 | TRBV28 | CASSPETGSSYEQYF
TRBJ1-2 | TRBV4-2 | CASSQVGGPDYTF
TRBJ2-7 | TRBV18 | CASSLQGLAYEQYF
TRBJ2-2 | TRBV18 | CASSQPRDTPRAGELFF
TRBJ1-2 | TRBV7-3 | CASSNRDTHF
TRBJ1-2 | TRBV19 | CASSPRQGSYNYGYTF
TRBJ1-1 | TRBV2 | CASSERRRGGAGAFF
TRBJ2-3 | TRBV2 | CASSAQSTDTQYF
TRBJ1-3 | TRBV29-1 | CSVGDRTLGNTIYF
TRBJ2-7 | TRBV5-6 | CASSLASPVYEQYF
TRBJ1-5 | TRBV5-8 | CASSFYTGTGIYNQPQHF
TRBJ2-5 | TRBV3-1/TRBV3-2 | CASRHGLAGGRETQYF
TRBJ2-7 | TRBV11-2 | CASSLGTGGNEQYF